This entry concerns a single T cell receptor (beta chain). What it recognizes is unknown. No culture or expansion preceded analysis of these blood cells. Repertoires were generated with immunoSEQ multiplex PCR, while TCRdb's copy carries only in-frame clones and drops some. In the table there are about 12,000 clones, approximately 61% of which are singletons. CDR1 SGHVS and CDR2 FNYEAQ come from the germline V gene. CDR3 length: 16 amino acids. V was trimmed by 5 bases and J by 1 base, leaving 17 bases between them. This sample is part of a study of neoadjuvant anti-PD-1 for oral cavity cancer. Study-level information: Patients without progression got a fourth dose around day 43.

Study-level points and caveats: Pretreatment Treg/Th17 ratio correlated inversely with post-treatment tumor clonality.

Here the sequenced sample was PBMCs, taken before nivolumab (anti-PD-1) treatment. The source is a person between 40 and 80 years old with oral cavity squamous cell carcinoma. The chain combines TRBV7-6 with TRBJ2-5; D may match TRBD1 or TRBD2 (5 bases each). CDR3 nucleotide sequence: TGTGCCAGCAGCCTGTCTGGGGCAAGCGGCCAAGAGACCCAGTACTTC. Translating it yields CASSLSGASGQETQYF.